This is a list of T cell receptor beta chains from one sample in a study of blood T cell repertoires in COVID-19. Method: immunoSEQ multiplex PCR; TCRdb's copy keeps in-frame clones and lacks some. The sample lists roughly 76,000 clones, about four fifths occurring once. Sequencing was carried out using peripheral blood. The receptor set was obtained from a woman between 65 and 79 years old with acute or convalescent COVID-19. Each CDR3 is given with its conserved first and last residue. Each record gives: V gene, clone size, J gene, D gene, CDR3 DNA, CDR3 protein. D genes are given only for firm matches. Rows give clone size only sometimes, using once, few, many, or a class for an expanded clone.

>TRBV5-1|-|TRBJ1-4|-
TGCGCCAGCAGCTTGGTGGCGGCTAATAATGAAAAACTGTTTTTT
CASSLVAANNEKLFF
>TRBV2|once|TRBJ2-1|TRBD1
TGTGCCAGCAGTAAGGGACAGGGGCCGATGAATGAGCAGTTCTTC
CASSKGQGPMNEQFF
>TRBV20-1|-|TRBJ2-3|TRBD2
TGCAGTGCTAGTACTAGCGGAGGCACAGATACGCAGTATTTT
CSASTSGGTDTQYF
>TRBV5-5|-|TRBJ2-3|-
TGTGCCAGCAGCTTAAGGTCTGCGGGAAGCACAGATACGCAGTATTTT
CASSLRSAGSTDTQYF
>TRBV10-3|-|TRBJ2-1|-
TGTGCCATGGCCCAGGGGAGCTCCTACAATGAGCAGTTCTTC
CAMAQGSSYNEQFF
>TRBV6-5|-|TRBJ1-5|-
TGTGCCAGCAGTCAGGGGTTCGGGGAACATCAGCCCCAGCATTTT
CASSQGFGEHQPQHF
>TRBV7-2|few|TRBJ2-7|-
TGTGCCAGCAGCGAAGCCGGAGGGGCCTACGAGCAGTACTTC
CASSEAGGAYEQYF
>TRBV20-1|-|TRBJ2-5|TRBD2
TGCAGTGCTAGTTTCCAGCGGGAGGTGGGGACCCAGTACTTC
CSASFQREVGTQYF
>TRBV6-5|-|TRBJ2-7|TRBD1
TGTGCCAGCAGTTACGAACAGGGGAGCTACGAGCAGTACTTC
CASSYEQGSYEQYF
>TRBV5-4|-|TRBJ1-1|-
TGTGCCAGCAGCCCGGGAGGGCCCGAAGTGGGTGAAGCTTTCTTT
CASSPGGPEVGEAFF
>TRBV5-1|-|TRBJ1-1|-
TGCGCCAGCAGCTTGAAGGGGGACACTGAAGCTTTCTTT
CASSLKGDTEAFF
>TRBV5-1|once|TRBJ1-6|-
TGCGCCAGCAGCACCTCAGGCGCTCGGGGATATTCACCCCTCCACTTT
CASSTSGARGYSPLHF
>TRBV19|-|TRBJ1-3|-
TGTGCCAGTAGTATACAGGACTTAGGAAACACCATATATTTT
CASSIQDLGNTIYF
>TRBV5-5|-|TRBJ2-7|-
TGTGCCAGCAGCTTGGGGGCGGGGCCGGGCTACGAGCAGTACTTC
CASSLGAGPGYEQYF
>TRBV2|-|TRBJ1-2|-
TGTGCCAGCAGTGAAAGACGGGGCGGGGCCGCTGGCTACACCTTC
CASSERRGGAAGYTF
>TRBV29-1|-|TRBJ2-1|-
TGCAGCTCCCGACGAGGAGGGAATGAGCAGTTCTTC
CSSRRGGNEQFF
>TRBV19|-|TRBJ1-2|-
TGTGCCAGTCAATCCCGGGGTCTCGGCTATGGCTACACCTTC
CASQSRGLGYGYTF
>TRBV6-4|-|TRBJ2-2|TRBD2
TGTGCCAGCTCCAGGAGCGGGGGTACCGGGGAGCTGTTTTTT
CASSRSGGTGELFF
>TRBV5-1|-|TRBJ2-5|TRBD1
TGCGCCAGCAGCCCACAGGGGACAGGTGGTTGGCTTAGGGAGACCCAGTACTTC
CASSPQGTGGWLRETQYF
>TRBV9|-|TRBJ1-1|TRBD1
TGTGCCAGCAGCAACCCTGGGACAGGTAGCACTGAAGCTTTCTTT
CASSNPGTGSTEAFF
>TRBV11-2|-|TRBJ1-2|TRBD1
TGTGCCAGCAGCCCCCACGGGCCAGGGGGTCTCTTCTATGGCTACACCTTC
CASSPHGPGGLFYGYTF
>TRBV5-1|few|TRBJ2-7|-
TGCGCCAGCAGCTTGCTCGGGGGAGGACCAGCCTACGAGCAGTACTTC
CASSLLGGGPAYEQYF
>TRBV11-2|-|TRBJ2-2|TRBD2
TGTGCCAGCAGCAAATTGACTAGCGACACCGGGGAGCTGTTTTTT
CASSKLTSDTGELFF
>TRBV27|-|TRBJ2-5|TRBD1
TGTGCCAGCGGTTTCGGGACAGGGGCCTTCCAAGAGACCCAGTACTTC
CASGFGTGAFQETQYF
>TRBV6-1|once|TRBJ2-7|-
TGTGCCAGCAGTTTAATCAGTACCGAGCAGTACTTC
CASSLISTEQYF
>TRBV24-1|-|TRBJ2-1|TRBD2
TGTGCCACCAGTGAGGTAGCTAGCGGGAGGGCTCGAGAGGGGCAGTTCTTC
CATSEVASGRAREGQFF
>TRBV28|-|TRBJ1-4|TRBD1
TGTGCCAGCAGTTCTCCTCGGGACAGATCAACTAATGAAAAACTGTTTTTT
CASSSPRDRSTNEKLFF
>TRBV5-4|-|TRBJ1-4|TRBD1
TGTGCCAGCAGCTCCACTGTGCCGGGACAGGGGGATGAAAAACTGTTTTTT
CASSSTVPGQGDEKLFF
>TRBV21-1|-|TRBJ2-3|-
TGTCCCCACCCCCAGGGCCTTCTTGGCGCAGATACGCAGTATTTT
CPHPQGLLGADTQYF
>TRBV18|-|TRBJ1-2|TRBD1
TGTGCCAGCTCACCTGACAGGGATAACTATGGCTACACCTTC
CASSPDRDNYGYTF
>TRBV5-5|-|TRBJ1-1|-
TGTGCCAGCACCCGGGACTCGAACACTGAAGCTTTCTTT
CASTRDSNTEAFF
>TRBV2|-|TRBJ1-1|-
TGTGCCAGCAGTGAAACTCAGGGCGTTGAAGCTTTCTTT
CASSETQGVEAFF
>TRBV6-5|-|TRBJ1-2|-
TGTGCCAGCAGAGAGCAGGGGCGAGAATCCAATGGCTACACCTTC
CASREQGRESNGYTF
>TRBV28|few|TRBJ2-5|TRBD2
TGTGCCAGCAATAGAGCGGGAGGGCCTTTGGAGACCCAGTACTTC
CASNRAGGPLETQYF
>TRBV11-3|-|TRBJ2-2|TRBD1
TGTGCCAGCAGCATCGGACAGGGAACGAACACCGGGGAGCTGTTTTTT
CASSIGQGTNTGELFF
>TRBV2|-|TRBJ2-3|-
TGTGCCAGCAGTGAAGAAGCCACAGATACGCAGTATTTT
CASSEEATDTQYF
>TRBV2|-|TRBJ2-1|TRBD2
TGTGCCAGCAGGGATGGGACTAGCGCTACCTTATACAATGAGCAGTTCTTC
CASRDGTSATLYNEQFF
>TRBV30|few|TRBJ1-4|-
TGTGCCTCAAACCACTTCGAAAAACTGTTTTTT
CASNHFEKLFF
>TRBV7-2|few|TRBJ2-7|-
TGTGCCAGCAGCTCCCCCCCCCAAGGGGCCTACGAGCAGTACTTC
CASSSPPQGAYEQYF